This T cell receptor beta chain originates from a study of shared clonotypes between healthy human individuals. Whole-study findings and limits: On the whole, naive subsets had larger estimated richness than memory subsets had. The sharing of roughly 5% of naive CD4 clonotypes was seen across a few donors.

Trimming removed 6 bases from V and 2 bases from J; junction bases left unmatched: 10. The CDR3 is made up of 16 amino acids. The V gene's germline CDR1 is SGHVS and CDR2 FQNEAQ. On this clone: No antigen is known for it.

In the source study's methods: Filtering differed, since immunoSEQ gave only junction sequences and no quality scores. Generated by immunoSEQ multiplex PCR, the TCRdb table keeps only in-frame clones and is missing some. V and J calls and clone size are as listed in that table; D and trimming were resolved from the DNA. The table records about 2.4 million clones, approximately 93% of them present only once. CD4+ cells yielded CD45RA+ naive and CD45RA-negative memory subsets. The sequenced material came from naive CD4+ T cells from PBMCs. Subset defined: CD45RA+ positively selected. The V and J genes are TRBV7-8 and TRBJ1-1; 9 nucleotides align to TRBD1. The TCR was taken from a man aged 18-30 years in good health. Some clones in this sample may be carry-over from other donors' samples. The CDR3 spells CASRSGTGMANTEAFF. The CDR3 DNA follows: TGTGCCAGCAGATCCGGGACAGGGATGGCCAACACTGAAGCTTTCTTT.